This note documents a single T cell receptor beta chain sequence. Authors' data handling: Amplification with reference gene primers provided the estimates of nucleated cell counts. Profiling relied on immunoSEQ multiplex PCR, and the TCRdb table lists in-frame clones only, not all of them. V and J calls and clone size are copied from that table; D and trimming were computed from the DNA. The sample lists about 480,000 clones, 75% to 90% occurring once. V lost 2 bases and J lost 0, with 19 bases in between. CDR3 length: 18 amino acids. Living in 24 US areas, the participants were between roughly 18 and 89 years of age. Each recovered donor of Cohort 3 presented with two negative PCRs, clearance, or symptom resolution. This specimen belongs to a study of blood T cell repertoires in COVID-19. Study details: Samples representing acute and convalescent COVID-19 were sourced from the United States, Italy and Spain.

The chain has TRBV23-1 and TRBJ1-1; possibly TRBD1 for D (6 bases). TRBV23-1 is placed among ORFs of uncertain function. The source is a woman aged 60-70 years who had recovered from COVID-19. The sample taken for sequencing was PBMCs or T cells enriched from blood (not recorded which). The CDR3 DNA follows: TGCGCCAGCAGTCAACTCTTCTGGTGGACAGCCTTGAACACTGAAGCTTTCTTT. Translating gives CASSQLFWWTALNTEAFF.